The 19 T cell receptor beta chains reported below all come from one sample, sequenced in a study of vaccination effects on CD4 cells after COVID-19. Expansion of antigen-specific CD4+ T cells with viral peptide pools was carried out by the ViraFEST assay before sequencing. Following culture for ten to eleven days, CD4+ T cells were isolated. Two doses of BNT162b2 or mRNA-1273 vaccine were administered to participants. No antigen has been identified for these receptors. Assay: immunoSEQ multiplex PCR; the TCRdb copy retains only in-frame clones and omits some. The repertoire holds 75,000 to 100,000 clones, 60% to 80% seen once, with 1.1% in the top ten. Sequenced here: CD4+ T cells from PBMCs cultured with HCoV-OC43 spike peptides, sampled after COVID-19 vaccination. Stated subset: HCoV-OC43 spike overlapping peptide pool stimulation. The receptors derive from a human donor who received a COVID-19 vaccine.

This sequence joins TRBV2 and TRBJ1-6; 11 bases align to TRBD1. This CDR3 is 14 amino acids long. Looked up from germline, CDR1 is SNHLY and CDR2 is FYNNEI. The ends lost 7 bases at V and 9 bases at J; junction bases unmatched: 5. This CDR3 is CASNPDRGLSPLHF. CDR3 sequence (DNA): TGTGCCAGCAATCCGGACAGGGGGCTTTCACCCCTCCACTTT.

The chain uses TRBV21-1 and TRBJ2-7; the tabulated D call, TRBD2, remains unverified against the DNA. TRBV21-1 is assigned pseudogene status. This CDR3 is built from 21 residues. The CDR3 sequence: CASSPQGLMGLAGVSPDEQYV. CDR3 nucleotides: TGTGCCAGCAGCCCTCAAGGCCTGATGGGCCTAGCGGGGGTTTCCCCGGACGAGCAGTACGTC.

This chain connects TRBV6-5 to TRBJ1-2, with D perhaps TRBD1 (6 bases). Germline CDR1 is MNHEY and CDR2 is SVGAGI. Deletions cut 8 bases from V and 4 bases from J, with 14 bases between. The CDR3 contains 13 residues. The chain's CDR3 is CASVMGHGYGYTF. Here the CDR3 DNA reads TGTGCCAGCGTTATGGGACACGGCTATGGCTACACCTTC.

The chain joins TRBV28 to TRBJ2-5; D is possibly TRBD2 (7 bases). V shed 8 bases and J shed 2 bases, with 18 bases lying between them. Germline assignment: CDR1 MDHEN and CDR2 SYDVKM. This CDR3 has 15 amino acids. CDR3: CASRPQRGGQETQYF. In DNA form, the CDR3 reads TGTGCCAGCCGGCCCCAAAGGGGGGGACAAGAGACCCAGTACTTC.

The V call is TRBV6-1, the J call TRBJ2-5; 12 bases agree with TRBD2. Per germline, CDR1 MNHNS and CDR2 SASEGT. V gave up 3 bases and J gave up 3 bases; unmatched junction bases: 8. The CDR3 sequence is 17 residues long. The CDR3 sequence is CASSDRGLAGGKETQYF. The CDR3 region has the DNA TGTGCCAGCAGTGACAGAGGTCTAGCGGGGGGGAAAGAGACCCAGTACTTC.

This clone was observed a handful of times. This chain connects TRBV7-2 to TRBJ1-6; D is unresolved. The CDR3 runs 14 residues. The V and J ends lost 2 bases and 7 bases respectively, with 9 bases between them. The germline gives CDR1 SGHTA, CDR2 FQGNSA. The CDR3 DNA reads TGTGCCAGCAGCTTACAGGAGCGAAATTCACCCCTCCACTTT. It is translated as CASSLQERNSPLHF.

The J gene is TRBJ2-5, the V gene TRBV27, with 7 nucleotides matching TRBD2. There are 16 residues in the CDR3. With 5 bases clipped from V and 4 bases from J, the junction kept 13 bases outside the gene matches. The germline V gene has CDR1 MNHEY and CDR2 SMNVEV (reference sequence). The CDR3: CASSTYGTPGGETQYF. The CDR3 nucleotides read TGTGCCAGCAGTACATATGGGACCCCGGGGGGAGAGACCCAGTACTTC.

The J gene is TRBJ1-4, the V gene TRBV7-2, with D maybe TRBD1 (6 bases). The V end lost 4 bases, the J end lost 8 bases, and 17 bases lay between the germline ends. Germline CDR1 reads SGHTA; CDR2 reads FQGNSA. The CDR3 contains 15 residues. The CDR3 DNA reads TGTGCCAGCAGCTGGGGTGGCAGGGGAGAAGAAAAACTGTTTTTT. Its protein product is CASSWGGRGEEKLFF.

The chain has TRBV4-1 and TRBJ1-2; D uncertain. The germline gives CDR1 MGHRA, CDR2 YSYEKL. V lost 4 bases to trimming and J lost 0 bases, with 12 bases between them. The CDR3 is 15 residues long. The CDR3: CASSLGSESNYGYTF. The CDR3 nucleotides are TGCGCCAGCAGCCTAGGCAGTGAATCTAACTATGGCTACACCTTC.

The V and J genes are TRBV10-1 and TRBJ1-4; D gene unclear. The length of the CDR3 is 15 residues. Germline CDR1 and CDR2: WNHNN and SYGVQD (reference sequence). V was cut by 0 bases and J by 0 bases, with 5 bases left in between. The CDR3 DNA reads TGCGCCAGCAGTGAGTCGAAAACAACTAATGAAAAACTGTTTTTT. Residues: CASSESKTTNEKLFF.

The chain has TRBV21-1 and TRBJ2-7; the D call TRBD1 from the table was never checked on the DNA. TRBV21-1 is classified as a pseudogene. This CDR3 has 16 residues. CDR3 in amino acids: CASSKARDRSSYEQYV. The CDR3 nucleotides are TGTGCCAGCAGCAAAGCGAGGGACAGGAGTTCCTACGAGCAGTACGTC.

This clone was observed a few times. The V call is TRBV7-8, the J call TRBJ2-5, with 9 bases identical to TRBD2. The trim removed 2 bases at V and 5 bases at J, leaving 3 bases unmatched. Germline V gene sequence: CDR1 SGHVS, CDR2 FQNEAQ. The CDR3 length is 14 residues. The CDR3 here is CASSLYAGGETQYF. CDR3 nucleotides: TGTGCCAGCAGCTTATATGCGGGGGGGGAGACCCAGTACTTC.

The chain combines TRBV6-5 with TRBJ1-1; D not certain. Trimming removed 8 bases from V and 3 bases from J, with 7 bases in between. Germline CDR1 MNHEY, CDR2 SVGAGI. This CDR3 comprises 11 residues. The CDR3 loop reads CASGADTEAFF. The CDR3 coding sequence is TGTGCCAGCGGCGCGGACACTGAAGCTTTCTTT.

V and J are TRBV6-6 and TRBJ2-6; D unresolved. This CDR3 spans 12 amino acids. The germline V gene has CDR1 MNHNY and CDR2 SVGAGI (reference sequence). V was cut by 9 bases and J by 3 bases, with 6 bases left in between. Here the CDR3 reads CASASGANVLTF. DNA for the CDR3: TGTGCCAGTGCGAGTGGGGCCAACGTCCTGACTTTC.

CDR3 residues: CAIQWGVETQYF. The DNA of the CDR3 is TGTGCCATCCAGTGGGGGGTAGAGACCCAGTACTTC. The chain uses TRBV10-3 and TRBJ2-5; the D gene is possibly TRBD2 (6 bases). The ends were cut back, 8 bases at V and 4 bases at J, with 11 bases in the middle. The CDR3 sequence is 12 residues long. CDR1 and CDR2 (germline): ENHRY, SYGVKD.

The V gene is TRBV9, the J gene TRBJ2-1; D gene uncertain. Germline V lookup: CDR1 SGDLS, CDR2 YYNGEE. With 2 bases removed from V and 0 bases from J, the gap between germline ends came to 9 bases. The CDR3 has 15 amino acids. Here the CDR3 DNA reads TGTGCCAGCAGCGTGGGCGGAAACTCCTACAATGAGCAGTTCTTC. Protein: CASSVGGNSYNEQFF. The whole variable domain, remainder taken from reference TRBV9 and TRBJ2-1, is DSGVTQTPKHLITATGQRVTLRCSPRSGDLSVYWYQQSLDQGLQFLIQYYNGEERAKGNILERFSAQQFPDLHSELNLSSLELGDSALYFCASSVGGNSYNEQFFGPGTRLTVL.

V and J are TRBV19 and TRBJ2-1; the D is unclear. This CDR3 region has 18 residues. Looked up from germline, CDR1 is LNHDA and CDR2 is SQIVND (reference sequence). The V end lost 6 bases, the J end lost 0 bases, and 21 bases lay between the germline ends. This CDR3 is CASSRTSRQQSSYNEQFF. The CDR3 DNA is TGTGCCAGTAGCCGCACCTCACGACAACAGAGCTCCTACAATGAGCAGTTCTTC.

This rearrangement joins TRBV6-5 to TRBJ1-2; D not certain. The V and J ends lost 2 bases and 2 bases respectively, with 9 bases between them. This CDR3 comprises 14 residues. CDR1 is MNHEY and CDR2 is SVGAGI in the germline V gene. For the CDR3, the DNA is TGTGCCAGCAGTTACAGTCCAGGCAACTATGGCTACACCTTC. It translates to CASSYSPGNYGYTF.

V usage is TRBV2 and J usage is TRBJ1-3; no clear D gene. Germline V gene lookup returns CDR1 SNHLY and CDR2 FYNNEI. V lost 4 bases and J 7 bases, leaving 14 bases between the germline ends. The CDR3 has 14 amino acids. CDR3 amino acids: CASSAEAGGNTIYF. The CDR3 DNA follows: TGTGCCAGCAGTGCCGAGGCAGGCGGGAACACCATATATTTT.